This T cell receptor (beta chain) was found in a study of PD-1 and CTLA-4 blockade in melanoma. Here immunoSEQ multiplex PCR was the method, and the copy in TCRdb shows in-frame clones only, minus some. The sample lists about 32,000 clones, around 89% seen once, with around 6.7% in the top ten. The CDR3 runs 16 residues. CDR1 SGHVS and CDR2 FQNEAQ come from the germline V gene. V dropped 5 bases and J dropped 1 base, with 17 bases sitting between them. This clonotype originated in a human donor with melanoma. The specimen was CD8+ T cells from peripheral blood, collected from a patient given anti-PD-1 treatment. The V call is TRBV7-8, the J call TRBJ1-1, with a weak D call TRBD1 (5 bases). DNA of the CDR3: TGTGCCAGCAGCAACCGCCCTAATAGGGGGAACACTGAAGCTTTCTTT. Amino acids: CASSNRPNRGNTEAFF.